Sequencing of this T cell receptor beta chain was carried out in a study of early T cells in non-severe SARS-CoV-2 infection. In the study overall: The input, bulk RNA from unsorted whole blood, was sequenced, and chains were unpaired.

The V gene's germline CDR1 is SGHTA and CDR2 FQGNSA. CDR3 size: 15 residues. The V gene end was trimmed by 0 bases and the J gene end by 6 bases; junction bases not matched to a gene: 2. Study-level results: Matching results from VDJdb favored anti-spike CD8 responses, leaving private and CD4 specificities undetected.

Each cDNA molecule carried a unique molecular identifier. MiXCR was run by TCRdb on the 5' RACE reads, yielding one entry per CDR3 protein. The sample has 40,000 to 60,000 distinct CDR3 sequences, around 9.1% seen once. This clonotype occurred many times. Antigen: not known. The TCR comes from an adult who was a healthcare worker with PCR-confirmed SARS-CoV-2 infection or an uninfected control (not recorded which). The V and J genes are TRBV7-2 and TRBJ2-1; 10 bases align to TRBD2. The material sequenced was whole blood. CDR3 region: CASSLAAGGGNEQFF. The CDR3 nucleotides are TGTGCCAGCAGCTTAGCAGCGGGAGGGGGCAATGAGCAGTTCTTC.